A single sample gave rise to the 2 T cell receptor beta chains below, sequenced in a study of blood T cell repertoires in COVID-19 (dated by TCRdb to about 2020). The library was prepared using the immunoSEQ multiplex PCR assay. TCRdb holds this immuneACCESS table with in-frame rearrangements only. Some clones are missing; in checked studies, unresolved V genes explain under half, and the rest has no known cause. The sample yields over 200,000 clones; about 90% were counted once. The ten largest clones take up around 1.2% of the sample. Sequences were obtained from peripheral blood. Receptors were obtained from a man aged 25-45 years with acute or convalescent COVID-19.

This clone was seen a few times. CDR3 sequence (DNA): TGTGCCAGCAGTGAAAGGGGCGACACGGGACTAGCGGGACCCAGCTCCTACAATGAGCAGTTCTTC. It codes for CASSERGDTGLAGPSSYNEQFF. The chain links TRBV2 to TRBJ2-1; 13 nucleotides match TRBD2. Looked up from germline, CDR1 is SNHLY and CDR2 is FYNNEI. V lost 2 bases, J lost 0 bases, and 16 bases stayed unmatched. This CDR3 has 22 residues.

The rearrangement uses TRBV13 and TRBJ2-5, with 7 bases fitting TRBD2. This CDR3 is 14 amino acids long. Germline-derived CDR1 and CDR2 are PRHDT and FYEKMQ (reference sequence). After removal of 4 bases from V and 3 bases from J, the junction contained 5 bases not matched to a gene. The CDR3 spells CASSSRAGEETQYF. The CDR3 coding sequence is TGTGCCAGCAGCTCTCGGGCGGGGGAAGAGACCCAGTACTTC.